The 16 T cell receptor beta chains presented below share a single source sample, sequenced in a study of blood T cell repertoires in COVID-19. This table comes from immunoSEQ multiplex PCR, and its TCRdb copy is limited to in-frame clones, with some not included. The sample carries about 220,000 clones, about 84% recorded once. The specimen was peripheral blood. The receptor set was obtained from a human donor in a cohort sampled during active COVID-19.

V gene TRBV11-3 combines with J gene TRBJ2-1; no clear D. V shed 0 bases and J shed 7 bases, with 13 bases lying between them. Germline V gives CDR1 SGHNT, CDR2 YENEEA. CDR3 length: 15 amino acids. CDR3 loop: CASSLDSGLGNEQFF. The CDR3 DNA reads as TGTGCCAGCAGCTTAGACAGTGGTCTAGGAAATGAGCAGTTCTTC.

The rearrangement uses TRBV3-1 (or the pseudogene TRBV3-2) and TRBJ2-5, with 14 bases lining up with TRBD2. Unmatched junction bases numbered 3, after V lost 4 bases and J lost 2 bases. CDR1 and CDR2 (germline): LGHDT, YNNKEL (reference sequence). This CDR3 region has 16 residues. The CDR3 DNA follows: TGTGCCAGCAGCCGGGGACTAGCGGGGGCTCAAGAGACCCAGTACTTC. Its protein product is CASSRGLAGAQETQYF.

CDR3 sequence: CASSTSGVYEQYF. CDR3 DNA: TGTGCCAGCTCGACTAGCGGGGTCTACGAGCAGTACTTC. The chain links TRBV7-9 to TRBJ2-7; 11 nucleotides match TRBD2. V dropped 8 bases and J dropped 3; count of bases not matched to a gene: 3. This CDR3 spans 13 amino acids. CDR1 and CDR2 (germline): SEHNR, FQNEAQ (reference sequence).

V and J are TRBV6-1 and TRBJ1-4; no definite D call. Trimming cost V 3 bases and J 5 bases, with 10 bases left between them. The CDR3 consists of 14 residues. Germline V gene lookup returns CDR1 MNHNS and CDR2 SASEGT. The CDR3 bases are TGTGCCAGCAGTGAGAGCCTCGTGAATGAAAAACTGTTTTTT. This gives the protein CASSESLVNEKLFF.

The chain joins TRBV7-8 to TRBJ1-2; 11 bases line up with TRBD1. CDR3 size: 16 residues. Trimming removed 0 bases from V and 7 bases from J; junction bases left unmatched: 7. Looked up from germline, CDR1 is SGHVS and CDR2 is FQNEAQ. CDR3 bases: TGTGCCAGCAGCTTAGCCCCGGACAGGGGGCGAGGTGGCTACACCTTC. Its translation is CASSLAPDRGRGGYTF.

This chain joins TRBV19 and TRBJ1-4; no clear D gene. This CDR3 spans 15 amino acids. The germline CDR1 and CDR2 sequences are LNHDA and SQIVND (reference sequence). V lost 5 bases and J 0 bases, leaving 10 bases between the germline ends. CDR3 nucleotides: TGTGCCAGTAGTCCAAACAGTGCAACTAATGAAAAACTGTTTTTT. It yields the protein CASSPNSATNEKLFF.

V and J are TRBV3-1 (or the pseudogene TRBV3-2) and TRBJ1-2, with TRBD1 matching over 8 bases. This CDR3 is built from 14 residues. Trimming removed 4 bases from V and 5 bases from J; junction bases left unmatched: 6. The germline CDR1 and CDR2 sequences are LGHDT and YNNKEL (reference sequence). CDR3 coding DNA: TGTGCCAGCAGCCTTAGGACAGGGAGTTATGGCTACACCTTC. Its protein product is CASSLRTGSYGYTF.

The V call is TRBV5-4, the J call TRBJ1-1; the D is unclear. Germline CDR1 reads SGHNT; CDR2 reads YYREEE (reference sequence). The V end was cut by 0 bases, the J end by 2 bases, with 8 bases between. The CDR3 is 14 amino acids. DNA of the CDR3: TGTGCCAGCAGCTTGGTGGCGGGTAACACTGAAGCTTTCTTT. Translating gives CASSLVAGNTEAFF.

The V gene is TRBV5-6, the J gene TRBJ2-4, with 7 bases fitting TRBD1. This CDR3 has 17 residues. Germline assignment: CDR1 SGHDT and CDR2 YYEEEE. V gave up 1 base and J gave up 0 bases; unmatched junction bases: 7. CDR3 DNA sequence: TGTGCCAGCAGCTTGCCCCGACAGGGCCTAGCCAAAAACATTCAGTACTTC. Its protein is CASSLPRQGLAKNIQYF.

The CDR3 region has the DNA TGTGCCAGCAGAAACACAGGGTGGCCAGAGACCCAGTACTTC. Translating it yields CASRNTGWPETQYF. The rearrangement links TRBV27 to TRBJ2-5; maybe TRBD1 (6 bases). This CDR3 is built from 14 residues. The V end was cut by 6 bases, the J end by 4 bases, with 15 bases between. Germline CDR1 reads MNHEY; CDR2 reads SMNVEV (reference sequence).

This clone appeared once. The chain recombines TRBV7-2 with TRBJ2-3; D is possibly TRBD1 (6 bases). The CDR3 totals 15 residues. CDR1 is SGHTA and CDR2 is FQGNSA in the germline V gene. Trimming shortened V by 4 bases and J by 0 bases, and 11 bases separated the two germline ends. The CDR3 loop reads CASSSQGSSTDTQYF. In DNA form, the CDR3 reads TGTGCCAGCAGCTCGCAGGGGAGTAGCACAGATACGCAGTATTTT.

This clone appeared a few times. This chain uses TRBV29-1 with TRBJ2-3; TRBD2 matches at 11 bases. The V segment lost 5 bases and the J segment 4 bases; nucleotides outside the gene matches: 8. The CDR3 consists of 15 residues. Germline CDR1 reads SQVTM; CDR2 reads ANQGSEA. The CDR3 sequence: CSVTRSGRVSDTQYF. The CDR3 nucleotides read TGCAGCGTTACTCGTAGCGGGAGGGTCTCAGATACGCAGTATTTT.

The chain carries TRBV4-2 and TRBJ2-2, with 13 bases identical to TRBD2. V shed 1 base and J 2 bases; nucleotides not matched to a gene: 1. Germline V gives CDR1 LGHNA, CDR2 YNFKEQ. The CDR3 is made up of 17 amino acids. CDR3 in amino acids: CASSQGLAGGNTGELFF. Here the CDR3 DNA reads TGTGCCAGCAGCCAAGGACTAGCGGGGGGAAACACCGGGGAGCTGTTTTTT.

In DNA, the CDR3 is TGTGCCAGCAGACCCGGGACTAGCGGGGGAAAGGGGGAGCTGTTTTTT. It codes for CASRPGTSGGKGELFF. The chain joins TRBV27 to TRBJ2-2, with 14 positions matching TRBD2. CDR3 size: 16 residues. Germline lookup yields CDR1 MNHEY and CDR2 SMNVEV (reference sequence). After removal of 6 bases from V and 8 bases from J, the junction contained 8 bases not matched to a gene.

This clone showed up just once. The chain combines TRBV6-4 with TRBJ2-1; 9 nucleotides line up with TRBD1. J was trimmed by 2 bases and V by 8 bases; bases with no gene match: 7. This CDR3 is 15 amino acids long. Looked up from germline, CDR1 is MRHNA and CDR2 is SNTAGT. The CDR3 loop reads CASSRTGVTYNEQFF. Here the CDR3 DNA reads TGTGCCAGCTCTCGGACAGGGGTCACCTACAATGAGCAGTTCTTC.

This chain uses TRBV6-5 with TRBJ1-6; TRBD1 might be the D (6 bases). Germline V gives CDR1 MNHEY, CDR2 SVGAGI. With 5 bases removed from V and 5 bases from J, the gap between germline ends came to 10 bases. The CDR3 loop spans 14 amino acids. CDR3 sequence (DNA): TGTGCCAGCAGTCGGGGGGCGAATAATTCACCCCTCCACTTT. Its translation: CASSRGANNSPLHF.